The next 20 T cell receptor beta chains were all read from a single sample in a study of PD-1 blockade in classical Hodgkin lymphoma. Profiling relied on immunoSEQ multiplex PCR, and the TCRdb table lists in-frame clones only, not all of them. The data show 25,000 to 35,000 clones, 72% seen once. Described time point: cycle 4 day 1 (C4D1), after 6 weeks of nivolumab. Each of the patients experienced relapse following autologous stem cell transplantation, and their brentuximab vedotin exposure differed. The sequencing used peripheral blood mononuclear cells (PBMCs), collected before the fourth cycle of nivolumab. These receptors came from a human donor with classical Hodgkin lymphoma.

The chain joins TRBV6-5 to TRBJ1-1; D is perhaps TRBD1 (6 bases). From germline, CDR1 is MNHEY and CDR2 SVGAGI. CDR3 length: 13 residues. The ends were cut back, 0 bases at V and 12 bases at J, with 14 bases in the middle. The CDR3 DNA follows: TGTGCCAGCAGTTACTCGGAGGGGGTCGAGTCTTTCTTT. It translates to CASSYSEGVESFF.

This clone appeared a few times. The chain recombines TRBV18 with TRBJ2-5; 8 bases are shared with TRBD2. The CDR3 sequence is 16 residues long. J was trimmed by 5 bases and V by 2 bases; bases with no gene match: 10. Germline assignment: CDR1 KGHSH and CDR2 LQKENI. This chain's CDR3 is CASSPISGASPETQYF. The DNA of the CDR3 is TGTGCCAGCTCACCAATTAGCGGGGCCTCTCCGGAGACCCAGTACTTC.

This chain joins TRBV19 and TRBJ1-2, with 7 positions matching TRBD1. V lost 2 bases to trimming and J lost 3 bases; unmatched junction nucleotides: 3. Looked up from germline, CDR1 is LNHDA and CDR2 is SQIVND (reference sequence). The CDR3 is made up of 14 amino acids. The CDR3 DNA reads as TGTGCCAGTAGTATATCGCAGGGGGACTATGGCTACACCTTC. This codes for CASSISQGDYGYTF.

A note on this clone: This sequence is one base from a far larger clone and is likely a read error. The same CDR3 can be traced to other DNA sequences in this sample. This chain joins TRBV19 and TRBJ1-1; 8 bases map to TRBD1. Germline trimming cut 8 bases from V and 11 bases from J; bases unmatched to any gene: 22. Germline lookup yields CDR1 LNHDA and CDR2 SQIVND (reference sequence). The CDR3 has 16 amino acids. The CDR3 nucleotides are TGTGCCAGTGCTACCCCAGGGGGCGAGGAAGGCCCCCCGGCTTTCTTT. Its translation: CASATPGGEEGPPAFF.

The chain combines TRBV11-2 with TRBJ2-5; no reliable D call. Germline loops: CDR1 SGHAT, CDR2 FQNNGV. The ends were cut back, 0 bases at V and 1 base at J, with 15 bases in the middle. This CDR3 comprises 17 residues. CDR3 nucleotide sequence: TGTGCCAGCAGCTTAGAGGGGTCGATCAGAACCCAAGAGACCCAGTACTTC. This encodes CASSLEGSIRTQETQYF.

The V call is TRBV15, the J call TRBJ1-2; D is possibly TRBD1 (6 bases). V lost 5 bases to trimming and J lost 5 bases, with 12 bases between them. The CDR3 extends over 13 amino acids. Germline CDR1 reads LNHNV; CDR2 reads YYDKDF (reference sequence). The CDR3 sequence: CATSLTGSYGYTF. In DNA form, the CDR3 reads TGTGCCACCAGCCTGACAGGCTCTTATGGCTACACCTTC.

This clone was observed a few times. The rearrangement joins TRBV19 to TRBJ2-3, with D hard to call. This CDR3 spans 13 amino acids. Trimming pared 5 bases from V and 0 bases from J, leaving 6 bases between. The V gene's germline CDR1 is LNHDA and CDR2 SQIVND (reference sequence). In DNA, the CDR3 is TGTGCCAGTAGTGCTGCTAGCACAGATACGCAGTATTTT. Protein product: CASSAASTDTQYF.

The DNA for the CDR3 is TGTGCCAGCAGCCTGCGCACAGATACGCAGTATTTT. Translated: CASSLRTDTQYF. The V and J genes are TRBV9 and TRBJ2-3; D is undetermined. Per germline, CDR1 SGDLS and CDR2 YYNGEE. Between the trimmed V and J ends, which lost 4 bases and 1 base, there was a span of 4 bases. The CDR3 sequence is 12 residues long.

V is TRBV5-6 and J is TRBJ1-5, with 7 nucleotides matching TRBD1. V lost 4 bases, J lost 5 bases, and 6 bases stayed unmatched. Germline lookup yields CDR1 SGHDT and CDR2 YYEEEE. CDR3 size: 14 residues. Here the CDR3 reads CASSPSGGDQPQHF. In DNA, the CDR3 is TGTGCCAGCAGCCCCTCAGGGGGAGATCAGCCCCAGCATTTT. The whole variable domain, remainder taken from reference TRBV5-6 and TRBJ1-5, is DAGVTQSPTHLIKTRGQQVTLRCSPKSGHDTVSWYQQALGQGPQFIFQYYEEEERQRGNFPDRFSGHQFPNYSSELNVNALLLGDSALYLCASSPSGGDQPQHFGDGTRLSIL.

The CDR3, as DNA: TGTGCCAGCAGTGAAGAGCTAGCGGGGGCCCAATACAATGAGCAGTTCTTC. It is translated as CASSEELAGAQYNEQFF. The chain uses TRBV2 and TRBJ2-1; 10 bases are shared with TRBD2. V lost 1 base, J lost 4 bases, and 7 bases stayed unmatched. The CDR3 loop spans 17 amino acids. Germline V gene sequence: CDR1 SNHLY, CDR2 FYNNEI.

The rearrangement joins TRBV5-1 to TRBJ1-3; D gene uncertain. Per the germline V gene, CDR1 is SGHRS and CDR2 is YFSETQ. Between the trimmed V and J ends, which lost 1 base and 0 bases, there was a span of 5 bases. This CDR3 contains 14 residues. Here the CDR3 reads CASSLSNSGNTIYF. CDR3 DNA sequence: TGCGCCAGCAGCTTGAGCAACTCTGGAAACACCATATATTTT.

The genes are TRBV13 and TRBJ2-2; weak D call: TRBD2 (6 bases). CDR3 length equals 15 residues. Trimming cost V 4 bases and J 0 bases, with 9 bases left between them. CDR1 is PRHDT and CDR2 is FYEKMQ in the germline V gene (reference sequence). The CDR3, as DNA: TGTGCCAGCAGCTCAGGACTAACGAACACCGGGGAGCTGTTTTTT. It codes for CASSSGLTNTGELFF.

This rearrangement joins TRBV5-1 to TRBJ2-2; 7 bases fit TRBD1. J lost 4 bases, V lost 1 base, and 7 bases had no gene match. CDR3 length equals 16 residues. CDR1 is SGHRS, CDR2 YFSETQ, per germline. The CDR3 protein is CASSLRNRGVTGELFF. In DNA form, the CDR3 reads TGCGCCAGCAGCTTGAGAAACAGGGGAGTCACCGGGGAGCTGTTTTTT.

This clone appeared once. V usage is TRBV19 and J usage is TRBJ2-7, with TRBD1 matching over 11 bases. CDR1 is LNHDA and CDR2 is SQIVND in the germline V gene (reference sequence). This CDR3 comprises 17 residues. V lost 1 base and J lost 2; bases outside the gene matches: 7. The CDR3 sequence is CASSIGTPGQGAYEQYF. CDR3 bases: TGTGCCAGTAGTATAGGGACCCCGGGACAGGGGGCCTACGAGCAGTACTTC. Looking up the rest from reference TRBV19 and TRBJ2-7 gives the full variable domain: DGGITQSPKYLFRKEGQNVTLSCEQNLNHDAMYWYRQDPGQGLRLIYYSQIVNDFQKGDIAEGYSVSREKKESFPLTVTSAQKNPTAFYLCASSIGTPGQGAYEQYFGPGTRLTVT.

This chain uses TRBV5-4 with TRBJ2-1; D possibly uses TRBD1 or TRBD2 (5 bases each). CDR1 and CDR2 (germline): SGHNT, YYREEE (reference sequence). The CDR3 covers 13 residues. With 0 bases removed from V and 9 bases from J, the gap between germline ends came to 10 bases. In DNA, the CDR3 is TGTGCCAGCAGCTTGGGGAAGAGGGGTGAGCAGTTCTTC. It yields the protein CASSLGKRGEQFF.

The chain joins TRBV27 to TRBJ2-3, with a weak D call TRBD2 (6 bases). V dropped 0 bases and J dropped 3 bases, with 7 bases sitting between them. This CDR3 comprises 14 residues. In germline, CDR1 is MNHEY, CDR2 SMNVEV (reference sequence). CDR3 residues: CASSLSRETDTQYF. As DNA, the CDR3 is TGTGCCAGCAGTTTATCGCGGGAAACAGATACGCAGTATTTT.

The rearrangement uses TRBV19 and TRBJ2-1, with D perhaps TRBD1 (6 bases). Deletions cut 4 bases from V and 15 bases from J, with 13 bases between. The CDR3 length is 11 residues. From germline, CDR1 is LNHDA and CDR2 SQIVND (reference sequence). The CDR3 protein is CASSTWDKAFF. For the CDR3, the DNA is TGTGCCAGTAGTACGTGGGACAAGGCGTTCTTC.

The CDR3 DNA is TGCGCCAGCAGCTTGGTGGGGGCGCCGGACACTGAAGCTTTCTTT. It specifies CASSLVGAPDTEAFF. This chain connects TRBV5-1 to TRBJ1-1; the D gene is possibly TRBD1 (6 bases). V dropped 0 bases and J dropped 3 bases, with 12 bases sitting between them. This CDR3 has 15 residues. Germline V gives CDR1 SGHRS, CDR2 YFSETQ.

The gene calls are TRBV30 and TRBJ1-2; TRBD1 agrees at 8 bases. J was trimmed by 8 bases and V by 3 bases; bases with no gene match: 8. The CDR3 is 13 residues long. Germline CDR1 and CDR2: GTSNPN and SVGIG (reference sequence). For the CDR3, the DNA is TGTGCCTGGAGGGACAGGGCGAAGTGGGGCTACACCTTC. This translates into CAWRDRAKWGYTF.

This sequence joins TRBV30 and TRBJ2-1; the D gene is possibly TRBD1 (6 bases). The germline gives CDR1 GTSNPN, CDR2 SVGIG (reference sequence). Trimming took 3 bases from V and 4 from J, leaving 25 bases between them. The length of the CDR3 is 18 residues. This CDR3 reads CAWRLPPGDDPNYNEQFF. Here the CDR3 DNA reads TGTGCCTGGAGGCTTCCCCCAGGGGACGATCCGAATTACAATGAGCAGTTCTTC.